This entry concerns a single T cell receptor beta chain. What this receptor recognizes is not known. No base-level quality is on record; no much larger clone is a single base apart. Participants in the prospective study were enrolled through a virtual design, were aged about 18 to 100 years, and lived in about 25 United States geographic areas. In the prospective study, cohorts were assigned on the basis of participant-reported clinical history obtained from a screening survey and a study questionnaire. Recovered participants in ImmuneRACE Cohort 3 were defined by two consecutive negative NP/OP PCR tests, clearance by a healthcare professional, or resolution of symptoms. In the prospective study, whole blood, serum and a nasopharyngeal or oropharyngeal swab were collected from each participant by mobile phlebotomists. Over a roughly 2-month period, participants in the prospective study had the option of providing additional blood draws and questionnaires. Blood samples from the prospective study were shipped frozen or at room temperature prior to DNA extraction.

The immunoSEQ Assay, a bias-controlled multiplex PCR, was used to amplify TCRbeta CDR3 regions from genomic DNA. In the authors' own workflow: The number of nucleated cells in each sample was estimated by amplification of reference gene primers within the assay. To quantify the absolute abundance of each unique TCRbeta CDR3 rearrangement, sequence reads were collapsed and filtered. For each sample, productive Simpson clonality was calculated as the square root of Simpson's diversity index across productive rearrangements. This immuneACCESS table, as held by TCRdb, lists in-frame sequences with V and J called but not all clones. Of the missing ones, under half trace to an unresolved V gene in checked studies; the others have no known cause. V and J calls and clone size come straight from that table; D and trimming were deduced from the DNA. This sample comprises 200,000 or so clones, approximately 83% of them detected only once. 7.5% of the sample rests with the top ten.

This specimen belongs to a study of blood T cell repertoires in COVID-19 (dated by TCRdb to the early 2020s). Regarding the complete study: Samples from collaborators originated in the United States, Italy and Spain and spanned both the acute and convalescent phases of COVID-19. The prospective study material was composed of cDNA or gDNA derived from T cells, B-cell-depleted T cells, or PBMCs. The dataset comprised deeply sampled blood TCRbeta repertoires from subjects exposed to, actively infected with, or recovered from COVID-19. The repertoires were released in a freely available public database intended as a resource for research on the immune response to SARS-CoV-2. The samples were drawn from two sources: the first 160 participants of the ongoing ImmuneRACE study, and some 1,300 subjects contributed by 6 global collaborators. Sample metadata almost always included a de-identified subject ID, COVID-19 status, age in years and sex. Where available, HLA class I and class II types were taken from metadata supplied by the sample provider and were not determined by assay-based typing.

Here is what the overall study found, with its caveats: Clinical and demographic metadata were provided uncurated, with the amount varying by source and participant.

The V end loses 2 bases and the J end loses 10 bases, and a stretch of 12 bases separates them. CDR1 MNHEY and CDR2 SMNVEV are derived from the germline V gene (reference sequence). The CDR3 contains 14 residues, cysteine and phenylalanine counted. Only CDR3 DNA remains: 42 bases, in frame from the first base. This chain is built from TRBV27 and TRBJ1-6, and possibly TRBD1, on 6 matching bases. The material sequenced was PBMCs or T cells enriched from blood (not recorded which). This TCR came from a man aged 35-49 years who had recovered from COVID-19. The CDR3 region: CASSLVGGPSPLHF. The DNA reads TGTGCCAGCAGTTTAGTAGGGGGTCCCTCACCCCTCCACTTT.